This T cell receptor beta chain comes out of a study of beta chain features in type 1 diabetes. The entirety of the isolated RNA underwent reverse transcription, so expressed TCRB transcripts were sequenced. Here immunoSEQ multiplex PCR was the method, and the copy in TCRdb shows in-frame clones only, minus some. The table shows roughly 500,000 clones, with over 25% occurring only once. There are 15 residues in the CDR3. CD45RO/CCR7/CD25/CD127/CD95/CD27 staining was used to isolate CD4+ naive, central memory, regulatory and stem cell-like memory cells by sorting. Findings and limits, study-wide: For patients and controls alike, PCR might favor shorter templates to the same degree. There was no resolution here of whether HLA type influences TCRB rearrangement.

This clone was observed a few times. Its antigen is as yet unknown. The sequencing sample was made of naive CD4+ T cells from blood. The sequence came from a man aged 18-30 years in good health. The V call is TRBV21-1, the J call TRBJ1-5; the D call of TRBD1 is as the table states it, not checked on the DNA. TRBV21-1 is assigned pseudogene status. The DNA for the CDR3 is TGTGCCAGCGGAAAAACAGGGGTGGGCAATCAGCCCCAGCATTTT. Its translation is CASGKTGVGNQPQHF.